The 26 T cell receptor beta chains in this list originate from one sample, sequenced in a study of T cell changes during pregnancy in multiple sclerosis (dated by TCRdb to about 2019). The library was built by means of the immunoSEQ multiplex PCR assay. TCRdb took over this immuneACCESS table, retaining in-frame rearrangements with V and J assigned. Such tables are incomplete; in checked studies, under half of the missing clones stem from an unresolved V gene, and the remainder is unexplained. The sample records 50,000 or so clones, 91% of which are singletons. Jointly, the top ten make up approximately 0.49% of the sample. The source was CD4+ T cells from peripheral blood mononuclear cells, collected after pregnancy. These receptors came from a female donor in good health, enrolled as a control in a pregnancy study.

This chain connects TRBV30 to TRBJ1-1; 11 bases are shared with TRBD1. Germline V gene data show CDR1 as GTSNPN and CDR2 as SVGIG (reference sequence). CDR3 length: 15 residues. V lost 0 bases to trimming and J lost 6 bases; unmatched junction nucleotides: 6. The CDR3 DNA is TGTGCCTGGAGTGTACTTGGACAGGGGGCCTCTGAAGCTTTCTTT. Translating gives CAWSVLGQGASEAFF. The full variable domain, with the rest looked up from reference TRBV30 and TRBJ1-1, is SQTIHQWPATLVQPVGSPLSLECTVEGTSNPNLYWYRQAAGRGLQLLFYSVGIGQISSEVPQNLSASRPQDRQFILSSKKLLLSDSGFYLCAWSVLGQGASEAFFGQGTRLTVV.

V usage is TRBV5-1 and J usage is TRBJ2-3; TRBD2 matches 9 bases. The CDR3 is 15 residues long. Germline V CDR1 and CDR2: SGHRS, YFSETQ. The V and J ends lost 3 bases and 4 bases, in that order; junction bases with no gene match: 6. CDR3 sequence reads: CASSSQLAGSDTQYF. The CDR3 nucleotides read TGCGCCAGCAGCTCACAACTAGCGGGTTCAGATACGCAGTATTTT.

V gene TRBV20-1 combines with J gene TRBJ1-1; D uncertain. CDR3 length equals 11 residues. The germline V gene encodes CDR1 DFQATT and CDR2 SNEGSKA (reference sequence). V gave up 3 bases and J gave up 5 bases, with 7 bases separating them. The DNA of the CDR3 is TGCAGTGCTAGTGAGGGTACTGAAGCTTTCTTT. Protein: CSASEGTEAFF.

A single count supports this clone. The genes are TRBV2 and TRBJ1-4; TRBD1 agrees at 7 bases. V lost 8 bases to trimming and J lost 8 bases; unmatched junction nucleotides: 8. The CDR3 runs to 13 residues. The germline V gene has CDR1 SNHLY and CDR2 FYNNEI. CDR3 amino acids: CASSTGRVEKLFF. DNA for the CDR3: TGTGCCAGCTCGACAGGGCGGGTCGAAAAACTGTTTTTT.

The chain couples TRBV4-3 to TRBJ2-3; 14 bases match TRBD2. With 0 bases clipped from V and 2 bases from J, the junction kept 10 bases outside the gene matches. The V gene's germline CDR1 is LGHNA and CDR2 YSLEER. The CDR3 is made up of 20 amino acids. CDR3 sequence: CASSQEGLAGGRLITDTQYF. The CDR3 region has the DNA TGCGCCAGCAGCCAAGAAGGACTAGCGGGGGGCAGATTAATCACAGATACGCAGTATTTT.

J is TRBJ1-2 and V is TRBV29-1; 7 bases align to TRBD1. The CDR3 spans 11 residues. CDR1 and CDR2 (germline): SQVTM, ANQGSEA. The trim removed 4 bases at V and 7 bases at J, leaving 3 bases unmatched. The CDR3 reads CSVGAGGGYTF. The CDR3 DNA reads as TGCAGCGTTGGAGCAGGGGGTGGCTACACCTTC.

V usage is TRBV5-1 and J usage is TRBJ2-2; 11 bases line up with TRBD1. V was clipped by 4 bases and J by 5 bases; unmatched bases: 7. This CDR3 contains 16 residues. The germline CDR1 and CDR2 sequences are SGHRS and YFSETQ. CDR3 sequence reads: CASSPRTGGPTGELFF. CDR3 sequence (DNA): TGCGCCAGCAGCCCAAGGACAGGGGGCCCTACCGGGGAGCTGTTTTTT.

This chain uses TRBV14 with TRBJ2-1; possible D gene TRBD2, 7 bases. This CDR3 spans 17 amino acids. From germline, CDR1 is SGHDN and CDR2 FVKESK. V gave up 2 bases and J gave up 7 bases, with 21 bases separating them. CDR3 bases: TGTGCCAGCAGCCAATCCAGGGGCGGGACTATATGGAATGAGCAGTTCTTC. Translated: CASSQSRGGTIWNEQFF.

The chain uses TRBV13 and TRBJ1-4; 8 bases fit TRBD1. The CDR3 spans 15 residues. Germline loops: CDR1 PRHDT, CDR2 FYEKMQ (reference sequence). V shed 0 bases, J shed 9 bases, and the junction held 6 bases outside the gene matches. This CDR3 is CASSLGGQGDKKLFF. The CDR3 DNA is TGTGCCAGCAGCTTAGGAGGACAGGGTGATAAAAAACTGTTTTTT.

The chain uses TRBV7-2 and TRBJ2-7, with TRBD2 matching 9 bases. In germline, CDR1 is SGHTA, CDR2 FQGNSA. The CDR3 spans 15 residues. Losses at the gene ends were 5 bases for V and 2 bases for J; bases not matched to a gene: 7. The CDR3 sequence is CASSAGGAIAYEQYF. In DNA form, the CDR3 reads TGTGCCAGCAGCGCGGGGGGGGCAATAGCCTACGAGCAGTACTTC. Combining the CDR3 with reference TRBV7-2 and TRBJ2-7 gives the whole variable domain GAGVSQSPSNKVTEKGKDVELRCDPISGHTALYWYRQSLGQGLEFLIYFQGNSAPDKSGLPSDRFSAERTGGSVSTLTIQRTQQEDSAVYLCASSAGGAIAYEQYFGPGTRLTVT.

The chain is built from TRBV9 and TRBJ2-3; 8 nucleotides line up with TRBD2. The CDR3 is made up of 16 amino acids. V shed 0 bases, J shed 1 base, and the junction held 4 bases outside the gene matches. Germline-derived CDR1 and CDR2 are SGDLS and YYNGEE. This CDR3 reads CASSVGGRGGTDTQYF. The CDR3 DNA follows: TGTGCCAGCAGCGTAGGAGGGCGGGGGGGCACAGATACGCAGTATTTT.

The CDR3 DNA follows: TGTGCCAGCAGCTCATCCGGGACTGCTAACACAGATACGCAGTATTTT. Its protein is CASSSSGTANTDTQYF. J is TRBJ2-3 and V is TRBV11-2; tentative D call: TRBD2 (6 bases). Germline V gives CDR1 SGHAT, CDR2 FQNNGV. The CDR3 covers 16 residues. Trimming removed 4 bases at V and 2 bases at J, with 16 bases between. The full variable domain, its missing parts supplied by reference TRBV11-2 and TRBJ2-3, is EAGVAQSPRYKIIEKRQSVAFWCNPISGHATLYWYQQILGQGPKLLIQFQNNGVVDDSQLPKDRFSAERLKGVDSTLKIQPAKLEDSAVYLCASSSSGTANTDTQYFGPGTRLTVL.

In this sample, this clone turned up once. The chain carries TRBV6-6 and TRBJ1-5; possible D gene TRBD1, 5 bases. The CDR3 runs 14 residues. V lost 0 bases, J lost 6 bases, and 9 bases lay in between. The germline V gene has CDR1 MNHNY and CDR2 SVGAGI (reference sequence). The CDR3 sequence is CASSYSGAPQPQHF. CDR3 sequence (DNA): TGTGCCAGCAGTTACTCAGGGGCTCCTCAGCCCCAGCATTTT.

The CDR3 DNA is TGCGCCAGCAGCCAAGCTCTGGCCACAGATACGCAGTATTTT. Translating gives CASSQALATDTQYF. The chain is built from TRBV4-3 and TRBJ2-3; D uncertain. The V gene lost 1 base and the J gene lost 2 bases, with 7 bases spanning the gap. Germline lookup yields CDR1 LGHNA and CDR2 YSLEER. The CDR3 length is 14 residues.

This chain links TRBV19 with TRBJ2-7; 8 bases are shared with TRBD1. Germline V lookup: CDR1 LNHDA, CDR2 SQIVND (reference sequence). J gave up 3 bases and V 5 bases, and 12 bases lay outside the gene matches. This CDR3 region has 16 residues. DNA of the CDR3: TGTGCCAGTAGTTCCGACAGGGGTTCCCGTCACTACGAGCAGTACTTC. This translates into CASSSDRGSRHYEQYF.

The chain employs TRBV27 and TRBJ1-4; the D is unclear. Trimming removed 5 bases at V and 8 bases at J, with 21 bases between. The length of the CDR3 is 16 residues. Germline V CDR1 and CDR2: MNHEY, SMNVEV (reference sequence). Here the CDR3 DNA reads TGTGCCAGCAGTCCGGCTGTCTTAGGAGGTCAAGAAAAACTGTTTTTT. It yields the protein CASSPAVLGGQEKLFF.

The chain links TRBV9 to TRBJ1-2, with TRBD1 matching 7 bases. Germline V CDR1 and CDR2: SGDLS, YYNGEE. Trimming took 0 bases from V and 0 from J; bases not matched to a gene: 5. The CDR3 length is 16 residues. CDR3 sequence: CASSVGGQRANYGYTF. CDR3 sequence (DNA): TGTGCCAGCAGCGTAGGGGGACAGCGAGCTAACTATGGCTACACCTTC.

The chain combines TRBV30 with TRBJ2-4; 10 nucleotides line up with TRBD2. The CDR3 loop spans 16 amino acids. Germline V gives CDR1 GTSNPN, CDR2 SVGIG (reference sequence). The V segment lost 0 bases and the J segment 5 bases; nucleotides outside the gene matches: 7. CDR3 bases: TGTGCCTGGAGTGTATCGGTAGCGGGGGGCCAAAACATTCAGTACTTC. Its protein is CAWSVSVAGGQNIQYF.

The J gene is TRBJ1-2, the V gene TRBV13; maybe TRBD1 (5 bases). This CDR3 is built from 16 residues. V lost 4 bases and J lost 2, with 17 bases in between. CDR1 PRHDT and CDR2 FYEKMQ come from the germline V gene (reference sequence). The CDR3 reads CASSSLGGDENYGYTF. The CDR3 nucleotides are TGTGCCAGCAGCTCCCTGGGGGGAGACGAGAACTATGGCTACACCTTC.

The gene calls are TRBV6-1 and TRBJ2-1; D possibly corresponds to TRBD1 (6 bases). The CDR3 has 14 residues. Germline CDR1 MNHNS, CDR2 SASEGT. The V and J ends lost 8 bases and 0 bases respectively, with 11 bases between them. The CDR3: CASDRSSSYNEQFF. The CDR3 bases are TGTGCCAGCGACAGGAGTAGCTCCTACAATGAGCAGTTCTTC.

The chain carries TRBV4-2 and TRBJ1-1, with D maybe TRBD1 (5 bases). V was clipped by 1 base and J by 3 bases, with 9 bases between them. Per the germline V gene, CDR1 is LGHNA and CDR2 is YNFKEQ. The CDR3 is made up of 14 amino acids. The CDR3 spells CASSQGLGDTEAFF. Written as DNA, the CDR3 is TGTGCCAGCAGCCAAGGCTTAGGGGACACTGAAGCTTTCTTT.

This chain joins TRBV20-1 and TRBJ2-3, with D possibly being TRBD1 (5 bases). The CDR3 is 11 residues long. Trimming left V 1 base short and J 8 bases short, with 7 bases between. Germline V lookup: CDR1 DFQATT, CDR2 SNEGSKA (reference sequence). The CDR3 protein is CSARAQGTQYF. CDR3 nucleotide sequence: TGCAGTGCTAGAGCCCAGGGTACGCAGTATTTT.

This clone has just one count. V gene TRBV11-3 combines with J gene TRBJ2-7; 9 nucleotides align to TRBD1. The germline CDR1 and CDR2 sequences are SGHNT and YENEEA. J gave up 5 bases and V 5 bases, and 19 bases lay outside the gene matches. This CDR3 is 18 amino acids long. In DNA form, the CDR3 reads TGTGCCAGCAGCCCAAACCCTCACTCCGGGACAGGGCCCCACGAGCAGTACTTC. It codes for CASSPNPHSGTGPHEQYF.

The rearrangement joins TRBV6-5 to TRBJ1-4; 9 positions agree with TRBD1. The CDR3 covers 15 residues. J lost 8 bases, V lost 6 bases, and 10 bases had no gene match. Germline-derived CDR1 and CDR2 are MNHEY and SVGAGI. Written as DNA, the CDR3 is TGTGCCAGCAGCGAGACAGGACAGGGGTACGAAAAACTGTTTTTT. This gives the protein CASSETGQGYEKLFF.

J is TRBJ1-1 and V is TRBV19, with 7 bases that match TRBD1. The germline V gene encodes CDR1 LNHDA and CDR2 SQIVND (reference sequence). This CDR3 has 15 residues. Losses at the gene ends were 4 bases for V and 2 bases for J; bases not matched to a gene: 7. Here the CDR3 reads CASSKTRGGNTEAFF. CDR3 nucleotide sequence: TGTGCCAGTAGTAAAACAAGAGGGGGCAACACTGAAGCTTTCTTT.

The CDR3 bases are TGTGCCAGCAGCCAAGGGCCCGCTCTAGATGAAAAACTGTTTTTT. This sequence encodes CASSQGPALDEKLFF. The chain links TRBV14 to TRBJ1-4; D ambiguous. This CDR3 region has 15 residues. V shed 1 base and J shed 6 bases, with 12 bases lying between them. The germline CDR1 and CDR2 sequences are SGHDN and FVKESK.